The clone carrying this TCR beta chain has a handful of counts. Its matching antigen is unknown. Sample-barcoded 5' priming and a J-beta primer mix drove a second PCR of roughly 7 to 11 cycles. One entry per CDR3 protein results from TCRdb running MiXCR on the 5' RACE reads. The profile shows around 1.7 million distinct CDR3 sequences, 28% of them singletons. This CDR3 contains 15 residues. Trimming pared 10 bases from V and 0 bases from J, leaving 16 bases between. The germline V gene encodes CDR1 MDHEN and CDR2 SYDVKM. This specimen belongs to a study of blood T cells in healthy people across ages. General study findings and limits: Donors of long life had a larger count of naive CD4+ cells and greater diversity than aged donors. In older individuals, TCR beta diversity per million T cells was lower, falling roughly linearly with age.

The sample comprised blood. V usage is TRBV28 and J usage is TRBJ2-1; a possible D gene is TRBD2 (5 bases). The clonotype was recovered from a woman younger than 45 in good health. The CDR3 DNA follows: TGTGCCACCCTCCCCCCGGGGTACTCCTACAATGAGCAGTTCTTC. As protein: CATLPPGYSYNEQFF.